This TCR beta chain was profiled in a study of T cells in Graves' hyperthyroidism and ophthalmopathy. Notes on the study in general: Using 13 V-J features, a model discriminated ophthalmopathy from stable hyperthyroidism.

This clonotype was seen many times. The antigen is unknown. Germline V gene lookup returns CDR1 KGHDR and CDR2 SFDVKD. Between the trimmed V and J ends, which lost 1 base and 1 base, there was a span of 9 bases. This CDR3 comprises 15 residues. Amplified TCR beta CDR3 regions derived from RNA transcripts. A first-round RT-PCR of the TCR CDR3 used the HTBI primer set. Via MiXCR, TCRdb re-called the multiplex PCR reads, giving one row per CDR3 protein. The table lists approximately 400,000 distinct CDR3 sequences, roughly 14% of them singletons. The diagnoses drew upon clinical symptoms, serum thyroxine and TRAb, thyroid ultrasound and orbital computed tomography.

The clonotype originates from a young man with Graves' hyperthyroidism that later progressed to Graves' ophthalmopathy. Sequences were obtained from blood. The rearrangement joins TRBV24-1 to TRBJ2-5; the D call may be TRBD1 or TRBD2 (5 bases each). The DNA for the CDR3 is TGTGCCACCAGTGATTTTGGGGGTACCCAAGAGACCCAGTACTTC. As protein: CATSDFGGTQETQYF.